The TCR beta chain described here comes from a study of T cells in Graves' hyperthyroidism and ophthalmopathy. Study findings and constraints: Stable hyperthyroidism was separated from ophthalmopathy by a model based on 13 V-J features.

CDR1 SGHRS and CDR2 YFSETQ come from the germline V gene. CDR3 length: 13 amino acids. This clonotype occurred many times. The antigen remains unidentified. The junction differs from germline at one of its ends, possibly a read error. Amplified TCR beta CDR3 regions derived from RNA transcripts. The TCR CDR3 first-round RT-PCR relied on the HTBI primer set. TCRdb processed the multiplex PCR reads anew with MiXCR; each CDR3 protein has one entry. The table shows more than 500,000 distinct CDR3 sequences, with more than 45% occurring only once. This TCR came from an adult woman with Graves' disease, either hyperthyroidism or ophthalmopathy (not recorded which). The rearrangement joins TRBV5-1 to TRBJ1-1; maybe TRBD1 (5 bases). Source material: peripheral blood or thyroid tissue (not recorded which). The CDR3 bases are TGTGCCAGCAGCCCCGGGGCAAACACTGAAGCTTTCTTT. It is translated as CASSPGANTEAFF. Together with reference TRBV5-1 and TRBJ1-1, the CDR3 gives the full variable domain: KAGVTQTPRYLIKTRGQQVTLSCSPISGHRSVSWYQQTPGQGLQFLFEYFSETQRNKGNFPGRFSGRQFSNSRSEMNVSTLELGDSALYLCASSPGANTEAFFGQGTRLTVV.